These 10 T cell receptor beta chains were sequenced from one sample in a study of monozygotic twins with inflammatory bowel disease. TCRdb derives one entry per CDR3 protein from the 5' RACE reads, leaving out DNA. This sample's clone table lists nearly 450,000 distinct CDR3 sequences. The sample comprised blood. Receptors were obtained from a human donor with ulcerative colitis or Crohn's disease, or a healthy co-twin of an affected twin (not recorded which).

This rearrangement joins TRBV6-5 to TRBJ2-7; checking the TCRdb D call of TRBD1 is not possible without DNA. The CDR3 contains 14 residues. Germline-derived CDR1 and CDR2 are MNHEY and SVGAGI. Here the CDR3 reads CASSYSDRGYEQYF.

The chain has TRBV12-3 or TRBV12-4 and TRBJ1-1; TCRdb proposes TRBD1, but this gene call is untestable without DNA. The CDR3 sequence is 19 residues long. The CDR3: CASSSRTGGVSRVNTEAFF.

This sequence joins TRBV7-6 and TRBJ1-4. Germline loops: CDR1 SGHVS, CDR2 FNYEAQ. CDR3 size: 12 residues. CDR3: CASSYVGEKLFF.

CDR3 sequence reads: CSARDSGLAGGFSYNEQFF. The chain combines TRBV20-1 with TRBJ2-1; the D gene TCRdb calls, TRBD2, cannot be checked with no DNA. The CDR3 runs 19 residues. In germline, CDR1 is DFQATT, CDR2 SNEGSKA (reference sequence).

This rearrangement joins TRBV5-6 to TRBJ2-4; with no DNA, the TCRdb D assignment of TRBD1 cannot be verified. Germline assignment: CDR1 SGHDT and CDR2 YYEEEE. The length of the CDR3 is 16 residues. CDR3 protein: CASSKPGALAKNIQYF.

V and J are TRBV18 and TRBJ2-7; without DNA, the TCRdb call of TRBD2 cannot be checked. Germline V gene lookup returns CDR1 KGHSH and CDR2 LQKENI. The CDR3 runs to 14 residues. CDR3 amino acids: CASSLQGGTYEQYF.

J is TRBJ2-2 and V is TRBV27; the TCRdb call, TRBD2, lacks DNA for checking. Germline assignment: CDR1 MNHEY and CDR2 SMNVEV (reference sequence). The CDR3 runs to 14 residues. CDR3 amino acids: CASSSVTYTGELFF.

V gene TRBV6-5 combines with J gene TRBJ2-7; lacking DNA, the TRBD2 call made by TCRdb goes unchecked. From germline, CDR1 is MNHEY and CDR2 SVGAGI. The CDR3 extends over 16 amino acids. CDR3 sequence: CASSYSTPSVSYEQYF.

The chain has TRBV18 and TRBJ1-5. This CDR3 has 15 amino acids. From germline, CDR1 is KGHSH and CDR2 LQKENI. The chain's CDR3 is CASSLTPSSNQPQHF.

This rearrangement joins TRBV29-1 to TRBJ2-5; no DNA is available, so the TRBD1 call from TCRdb remains unchecked. CDR3 length equals 17 residues. Per the germline V gene, CDR1 is SQVTM and CDR2 is ANQGSEA. The CDR3 is CSIEMSRDREPRETQYF.